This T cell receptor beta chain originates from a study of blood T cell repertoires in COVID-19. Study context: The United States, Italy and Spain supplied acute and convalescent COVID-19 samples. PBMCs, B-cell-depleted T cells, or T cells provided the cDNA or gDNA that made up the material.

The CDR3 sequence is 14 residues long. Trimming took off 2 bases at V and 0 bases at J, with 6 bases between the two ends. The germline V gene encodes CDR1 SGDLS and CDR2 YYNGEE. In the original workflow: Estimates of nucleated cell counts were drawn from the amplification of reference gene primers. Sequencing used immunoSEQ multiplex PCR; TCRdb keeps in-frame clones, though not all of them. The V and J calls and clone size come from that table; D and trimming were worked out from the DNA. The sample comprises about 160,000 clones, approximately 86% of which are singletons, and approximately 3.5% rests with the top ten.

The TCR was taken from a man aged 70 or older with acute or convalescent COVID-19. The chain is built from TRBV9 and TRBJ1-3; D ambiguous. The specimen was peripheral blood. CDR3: CASSVVGSGNTIYF. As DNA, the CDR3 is TGTGCCAGCAGCGTGGTCGGCTCTGGAAACACCATATATTTT.